The following is a TCR beta chain sequence with its context. Its antigen remains unknown. The data originate from a study of cytomegalovirus exposure and HLA in healthy donors. Findings and caveats of the study: Three CMV-associated chains were confirmed in vitro to be specific for CMV antigens.

Germline CDR1 reads SGHDN; CDR2 reads FVKESK. The CDR3 totals 13 residues. V lost 4 bases to trimming and J lost 4 bases, with 10 bases between them. The PCR ran on 60 Vbeta and 13 Jbeta primers. Some clones are missing from TCRdb's copy, which holds only in-frame ones; the method was immunoSEQ multiplex PCR. The sample has about 210,000 clones, 83% seen once. The sample consisted of PBMCs. V gene TRBV14 combines with J gene TRBJ1-2; weak D call: TRBD1 (5 bases). The source of this sequence is a man aged 40-49 years in good health and CMV-seropositive. CDR3 loop: CASSPRGGYGYTF. CDR3 coding DNA: TGTGCCAGCAGCCCCCGGGGGGGCTATGGCTACACCTTC.